The source of this T cell receptor beta chain is a study of graft-versus-host responses after intestinal transplantation. Study context: Induction using anti-thymocyte globulin, followed by tacrolimus and steroids for around 3 years, was given to all recipients. Study-level points and caveats: HvG clone declines early post-transplant were associated with peak circulating GvH levels. GvH clones occurred in recipient marrow; some first appeared in ileum or blood.

On this clone itself: The antigen is unknown.

The germline CDR1 and CDR2 sequences are MDHEN and SYDVKM. There are 16 residues in the CDR3. V was clipped by 2 bases and J by 2 bases, with 16 bases between them. The method was immunoSEQ multiplex PCR; TCRdb's version includes in-frame clones alone and lacks a portion of them. Of 39,000 or so clones listed, about 93% are singletons. Specimen: unstimulated CD8+ T cells sorted from spleen or lymph node cells, collected before transplant. This receptor was identified in a human donor who was the organ donor for an intestinal transplant. The chain employs TRBV28 and TRBJ2-7; either TRBD1 or TRBD2 may fit D (5 bases each). CDR3 in DNA: TGTGCCAGCAGTTTAAGGGTAGGCCTGGGGGCCTACGAGCAGTACTTC. Protein product: CASSLRVGLGAYEQYF. Complete variable domain (other parts from reference TRBV28 and TRBJ2-7): DVKVTQSSRYLVKRTGEKVFLECVQDMDHENMFWYRQDPGLGLRLIYFSYDVKMKEKGDIPEGYSVSREKKERFSLILESASTNQTSMYLCASSLRVGLGAYEQYFGPGTRLTVT.